The 18 T cell receptor beta chains below all came from one sample that was sequenced in a study of blood T cell repertoires in COVID-19. Using immunoSEQ multiplex PCR, the repertoire was profiled, and TCRdb retains in-frame clones only, with some absent. Of about 160,000 clones listed, about nine tenths are singletons. The sample was peripheral blood. The receptor set was obtained from a man older than 75 with acute or convalescent COVID-19.

This sequence joins TRBV9 and TRBJ2-1; 12 bases agree with TRBD2. The J segment lost 4 bases and the V segment lost 1 base, leaving 6 bases of the junction unmatched. The length of the CDR3 is 17 residues. CDR1 is SGDLS and CDR2 is YYNGEE in the germline V gene. CDR3 nucleotide sequence: TGTGCCAGCAGCGTAAATAGGGGGACTAGCGGGTACAATGAGCAGTTCTTC. Translated: CASSVNRGTSGYNEQFF.

The sample holds one count of this clone. The V and J genes are TRBV2 and TRBJ2-1, with D perhaps TRBD2 (6 bases). This CDR3 comprises 15 residues. CDR1 and CDR2 (germline): SNHLY, FYNNEI. V dropped 5 bases and J dropped 0 bases, with 11 bases sitting between them. The CDR3 coding sequence is TGTGCCAGCAGTAGGGACTCAGGCTCCTACAATGAGCAGTTCTTC. Translating it yields CASSRDSGSYNEQFF.

This chain joins TRBV7-9 and TRBJ2-1; 15 bases align to TRBD2. Germline trimming cut 3 bases from V and 10 bases from J; bases unmatched to any gene: 7. The CDR3 contains 16 residues. The V gene's germline CDR1 is SEHNR and CDR2 FQNEAQ (reference sequence). Here the CDR3 reads CASSFARTSGGEEQFF. CDR3 in DNA: TGTGCCAGCAGCTTCGCACGGACTAGCGGGGGGGAAGAGCAGTTCTTC.

This chain uses TRBV28 with TRBJ1-5; TRBD1 is a possible D gene (5 bases). CDR3 length: 15 amino acids. Trimming left V 10 bases short and J 1 base short, with 17 bases between. Germline V CDR1 and CDR2: MDHEN, SYDVKM. The CDR3 sequence: CATREGLISNQPQHF. CDR3 sequence (DNA): TGTGCCACCAGGGAAGGACTGATCAGCAATCAGCCCCAGCATTTT.

The gene calls are TRBV5-1 and TRBJ1-1, with 9 bases lining up with TRBD1. The V gene's germline CDR1 is SGHRS and CDR2 YFSETQ. The V and J ends lost 4 bases and 4 bases, in that order; junction bases with no gene match: 5. The CDR3 sequence is 14 residues long. CDR3 coding DNA: TGCGCCAGCAGCCTGGGACAGGGAGGCACTGAAGCTTTCTTT. This translates into CASSLGQGGTEAFF.

The chain uses TRBV4-2 and TRBJ1-2; 10 nucleotides match TRBD1. The J segment lost 2 bases and the V segment lost 0 bases, leaving 9 bases of the junction unmatched. This CDR3 contains 18 residues. From germline, CDR1 is LGHNA and CDR2 YNFKEQ. The CDR3 sequence is CASSQDPNPTGGNYGYTF. CDR3 DNA sequence: TGTGCCAGCAGCCAAGACCCTAACCCGACAGGGGGCAACTATGGCTACACCTTC.

The chain links TRBV3-1 (or the pseudogene TRBV3-2) to TRBJ2-1, with no clear D. This CDR3 is built from 16 residues. Trimming removed 1 base from V and 0 bases from J, with 10 bases in between. CDR1 LGHDT and CDR2 YNNKEL come from the germline V gene (reference sequence). For the CDR3, the DNA is TGTGCCAGCAGCCAAGTCCTTTCTAGCTCCTACAATGAGCAGTTCTTC. Its protein is CASSQVLSSSYNEQFF.

The chain combines TRBV5-1 with TRBJ1-2; 8 bases map to TRBD1. V dropped 9 bases and J dropped 0; count of bases not matched to a gene: 4. The CDR3 is 13 residues long. The germline CDR1 and CDR2 sequences are SGHRS and YFSETQ. CDR3 in amino acids: CATGTGANYGYTF. In DNA form, the CDR3 reads TGCGCCACGGGGACAGGAGCTAACTATGGCTACACCTTC.

The V call is TRBV9, the J call TRBJ2-1; 7 nucleotides agree with TRBD2. The germline V gene encodes CDR1 SGDLS and CDR2 YYNGEE. There are 16 residues in the CDR3. J lost 3 bases, V lost 0 bases, and 6 bases had no gene match. The CDR3 DNA follows: TGTGCCAGCAGCGTAGACCCTAGCGGTGACTACAATGAGCAGTTCTTC. This codes for CASSVDPSGDYNEQFF.

The J gene is TRBJ2-2, the V gene TRBV24-1, with 9 bases lining up with TRBD1. V was clipped by 3 bases and J by 6 bases; unmatched bases: 7. The CDR3 contains 16 residues. Germline values: CDR1 KGHDR, CDR2 SFDVKD. The chain's CDR3 is CATSDPGTGPSGELFF. Written as DNA, the CDR3 is TGTGCCACCAGTGATCCCGGGACAGGGCCGTCCGGGGAGCTGTTTTTT.

The chain employs TRBV7-9 and TRBJ2-7, with D perhaps matching TRBD2 (6 bases). Looked up from germline, CDR1 is SEHNR and CDR2 is FQNEAQ (reference sequence). This CDR3 comprises 13 residues. Between the trimmed V and J ends, which lost 4 bases and 0 bases, there was a span of 7 bases. In nucleotides, the CDR3 is TGTGCCAGCAGCTCGGGACTCTCCTACGAGCAGTACTTC. It encodes CASSSGLSYEQYF.

This chain links TRBV2 with TRBJ2-7, with D maybe TRBD1 (5 bases). Trimming left V 6 bases short and J 3 bases short, with 12 bases between. The CDR3 runs to 13 residues. Germline CDR1 is SNHLY and CDR2 is FYNNEI. The CDR3 sequence is CASRETAFYEQYF. As DNA, the CDR3 is TGTGCCAGCAGGGAGACAGCCTTCTACGAGCAGTACTTC.

This sequence joins TRBV28 and TRBJ2-1, with 8 positions matching TRBD2. V was pared by 4 bases and J by 1 base, with 9 bases of the junction left unmatched. Per the germline V gene, CDR1 is MDHEN and CDR2 is SYDVKM. The CDR3 runs 17 residues. DNA of the CDR3: TGTGCCAGCAGTTCTTCCTTCGGGGGGGCTTCCTACAATGAGCAGTTCTTC. Translating gives CASSSSFGGASYNEQFF.

This chain joins TRBV6-6 and TRBJ1-2; tentative D call: TRBD1 (5 bases). V lost 4 bases to trimming and J lost 2 bases, with 11 bases between them. Looked up from germline, CDR1 is MNHNY and CDR2 is SVGAGI (reference sequence). The CDR3 sequence is 14 residues long. The CDR3 sequence is CASSSRKGNYGYTF. The DNA of the CDR3 is TGTGCCAGCAGTTCAAGAAAGGGGAACTATGGCTACACCTTC.

V gene TRBV5-1 combines with J gene TRBJ1-6; 8 nucleotides agree with TRBD1. Trimming at V came to 2 bases and at J to 5 bases, leaving 6 bases not matched to a gene. This CDR3 comprises 16 residues. Germline CDR1 and CDR2: SGHRS and YFSETQ. The CDR3 sequence: CASSLTGTGDNSPLHF. In DNA form, the CDR3 reads TGCGCCAGCAGCTTAACCGGGACAGGAGATAATTCACCCCTCCACTTT.

The rearrangement joins TRBV7-2 to TRBJ2-3; TRBD1 aligns across 8 bases. Looked up from germline, CDR1 is SGHTA and CDR2 is FQGNSA. This CDR3 has 16 residues. Germline trimming cut 2 bases from V and 3 bases from J; bases unmatched to any gene: 7. The CDR3 region has the DNA TGTGCCAGCAGCTTAAACCCCGGACAGGGAACAGATACGCAGTATTTT. Its translation is CASSLNPGQGTDTQYF. Complete variable domain (other parts from reference TRBV7-2 and TRBJ2-3): GAGVSQSPSNKVTEKGKDVELRCDPISGHTALYWYRQSLGQGLEFLIYFQGNSAPDKSGLPSDRFSAERTGGSVSTLTIQRTQQEDSAVYLCASSLNPGQGTDTQYFGPGTRLTVL.

This sequence joins TRBV11-3 and TRBJ2-5; 8 nucleotides agree with TRBD1. This CDR3 region has 16 residues. V was pared by 1 base and J by 1 base, with 5 bases of the junction left unmatched. CDR1 is SGHNT and CDR2 is YENEEA in the germline V gene. CDR3 loop: CASSLGQGKGQETQYF. CDR3 nucleotides: TGTGCCAGCAGCTTAGGACAGGGGAAGGGCCAAGAGACCCAGTACTTC. Combining the CDR3 with reference TRBV11-3 and TRBJ2-5 gives the whole variable domain EAGVVQSPRYKIIEKKQPVAFWCNPISGHNTLYWYLQNLGQGPELLIRYENEEAVDDSQLPKDRFSAERLKGVDSTLKIQPAELGDSAVYLCASSLGQGKGQETQYFGPGTRLLVL.

The chain is built from TRBV10-3 and TRBJ2-7; TRBD1 matches 10 bases. CDR1 and CDR2 (germline): ENHRY, SYGVKD. V shed 1 base and J 3 bases; nucleotides not matched to a gene: 3. The CDR3 covers 15 residues. The CDR3 DNA sequence: TGTGCCATCAGTGAGTATGGGACAGGGGACTACGAGCAGTACTTC. Amino acids: CAISEYGTGDYEQYF.